This note documents a single T cell receptor (beta chain) sequence. Its specificity is not known. The sample contains more than one DNA sequence encoding this CDR3. The CDR3 spans 15 residues. Germline V gene data show CDR1 as SNHLY and CDR2 as FYNNEI. J lost 8 bases, V lost 4 bases, and 4 bases had no gene match. This record belongs to a study of cytomegalovirus exposure and HLA in healthy donors. PCR was performed using 60 Vbeta and 13 Jbeta primers. The repertoire was sequenced with immunoSEQ multiplex PCR; TCRdb's copy has only in-frame clones and lacks some. The sample contains 120,000 or so clones, about 83% of which appear only once. At the time of sampling, donors were nominally healthy, though unrecorded immune exposures were likely. Study-wide results and caveats: Among the sequence variants, a highly shared cluster was likely an artifact of sequencing. By HLA locus, TCR association rates varied in a later analysis, with DRB1 showing the most and HLA-C the fewest. The presence/absence work took it that sequencing depth was about the same across donors.

This receptor was obtained from a man aged 25 to 40 in good health and CMV-seronegative. The chain uses TRBV2 and TRBJ2-2; 13 bases agree with TRBD2. The sample consisted of PBMCs. CDR3: CASSVGLAGTGELFF. Here the CDR3 DNA reads TGTGCCAGCAGTGTGGGACTAGCGGGGACGGGGGAGCTGTTTTTT.